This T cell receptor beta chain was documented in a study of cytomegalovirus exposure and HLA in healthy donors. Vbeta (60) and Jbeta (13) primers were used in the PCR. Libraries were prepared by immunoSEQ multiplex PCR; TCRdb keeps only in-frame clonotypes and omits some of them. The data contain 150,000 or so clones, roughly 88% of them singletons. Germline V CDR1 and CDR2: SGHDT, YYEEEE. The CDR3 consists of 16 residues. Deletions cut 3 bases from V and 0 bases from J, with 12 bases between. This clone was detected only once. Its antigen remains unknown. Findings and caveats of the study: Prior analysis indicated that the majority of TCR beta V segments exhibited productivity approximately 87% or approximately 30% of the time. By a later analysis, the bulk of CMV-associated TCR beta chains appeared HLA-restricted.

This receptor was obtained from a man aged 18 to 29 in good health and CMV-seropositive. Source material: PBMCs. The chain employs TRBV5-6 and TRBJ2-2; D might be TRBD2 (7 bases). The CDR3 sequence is CASSSLGGPNTGELFF. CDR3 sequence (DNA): TGTGCCAGCAGCTCTCTCGGGGGGCCGAACACCGGGGAGCTGTTTTTT.